This TCR beta chain was documented in a study of vaccination effects on CD4 cells after COVID-19. Comments on this clone: Its antigen is not known.

Here immunoSEQ multiplex PCR was the method, and the copy in TCRdb shows in-frame clones only, minus some. Counted here are under 80,000 clones, approximately 74% occurring once; the ten biggest clones make up 1.5% to 2%. V gave up 5 bases and J gave up 8 bases, with 12 bases separating them. Germline CDR1 KGHSH, CDR2 LQKENI. The CDR3 is 12 amino acids. Prior to sequencing, the ViraFEST assay stimulated PBMC with viral peptide pools, which expanded the antigen-specific CD4+ T cells. Cells that had been cultured for approximately eleven days were the source of isolated CD4+ T cells. None of these healthy vaccinees had been infected with SARS-CoV-2 before vaccination. At days 3 and 7, half of the medium was exchanged for IL-2 medium. Study results and caveats: Few convalescent patients were included, and no early post-infection timepoints were sampled.

This chain links TRBV18 with TRBJ1-1; D is unresolved. The starting material was CD4+ T cells from PBMCs cultured with HCoV-229E spike peptides, obtained before COVID-19 vaccination. The receptor was derived from a human donor who received a COVID-19 vaccine. The CDR3 loop is CASSKNREEAFF. The CDR3 DNA follows: TGTGCCAGCTCAAAGAACCGGGAGGAAGCTTTCTTT.